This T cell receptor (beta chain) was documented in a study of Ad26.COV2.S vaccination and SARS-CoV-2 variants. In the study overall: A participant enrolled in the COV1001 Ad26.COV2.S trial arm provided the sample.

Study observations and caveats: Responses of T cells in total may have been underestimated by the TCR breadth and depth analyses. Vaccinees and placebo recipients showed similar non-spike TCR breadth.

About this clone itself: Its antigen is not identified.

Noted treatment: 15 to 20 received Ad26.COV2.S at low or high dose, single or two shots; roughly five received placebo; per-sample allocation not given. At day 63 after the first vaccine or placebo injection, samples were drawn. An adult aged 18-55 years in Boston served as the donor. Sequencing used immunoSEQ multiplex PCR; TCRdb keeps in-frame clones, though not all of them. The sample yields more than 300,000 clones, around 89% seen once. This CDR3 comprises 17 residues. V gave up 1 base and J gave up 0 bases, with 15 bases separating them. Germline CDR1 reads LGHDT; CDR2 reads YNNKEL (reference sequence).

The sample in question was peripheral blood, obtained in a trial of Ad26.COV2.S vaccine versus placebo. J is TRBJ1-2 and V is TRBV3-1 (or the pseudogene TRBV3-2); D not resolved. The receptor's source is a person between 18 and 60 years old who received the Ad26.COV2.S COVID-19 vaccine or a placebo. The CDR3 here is CASSQVPQGLANYGYTF. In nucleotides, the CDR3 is TGTGCCAGCAGCCAAGTCCCCCAAGGTTTAGCTAACTATGGCTACACCTTC.